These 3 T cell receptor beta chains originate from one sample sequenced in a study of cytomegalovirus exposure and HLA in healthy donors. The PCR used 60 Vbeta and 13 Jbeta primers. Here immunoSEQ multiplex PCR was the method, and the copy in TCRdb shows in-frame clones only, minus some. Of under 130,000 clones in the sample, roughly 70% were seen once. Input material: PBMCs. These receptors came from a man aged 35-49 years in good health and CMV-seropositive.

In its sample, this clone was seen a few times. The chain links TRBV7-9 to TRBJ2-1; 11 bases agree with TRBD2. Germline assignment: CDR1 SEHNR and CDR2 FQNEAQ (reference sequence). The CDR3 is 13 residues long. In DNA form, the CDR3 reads TGTTCCGGCGGGACTAGCGGCTACAATGAGCAGTTCTTC. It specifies CSGGTSGYNEQFF.

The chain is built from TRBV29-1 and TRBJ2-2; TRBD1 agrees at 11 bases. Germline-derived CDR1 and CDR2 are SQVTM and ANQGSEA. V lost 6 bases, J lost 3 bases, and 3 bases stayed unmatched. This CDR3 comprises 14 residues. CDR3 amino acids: CSVGTGGDTGELFF. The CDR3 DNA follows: TGCAGCGTCGGGACAGGGGGTGACACCGGGGAGCTGTTTTTT.

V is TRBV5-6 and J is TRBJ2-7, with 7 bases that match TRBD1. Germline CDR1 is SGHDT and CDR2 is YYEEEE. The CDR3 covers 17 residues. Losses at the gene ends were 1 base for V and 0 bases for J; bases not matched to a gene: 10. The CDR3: CASSLFYKGASSYEQYV. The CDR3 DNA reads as TGTGCCAGCAGCTTGTTTTACAAGGGGGCAAGCTCCTACGAGCAGTACGTC.